This T cell receptor (beta chain) was found in a study of T cell responses to AZD1222 COVID-19 vaccine. Study-wide results and limits: Baseline seropositives among AZD1222 recipients totaled only 5 to 7.

Method: immunoSEQ multiplex PCR; TCRdb's copy keeps in-frame clones and lacks some. Among some 96,000 clones listed, 88% were seen once. The junction had 4 bases not matched to a gene; V was cut back by 4 bases and J by 0 bases. CDR1 and CDR2 from the germline V gene are LNHNV and YYDKDF (reference sequence). This CDR3 contains 15 residues. This clone was detected only once. The antigen is not known. The sample here was peripheral blood, taken on day 0 of AZD1222 vaccination. The rearrangement links TRBV15 to TRBJ1-1, with 8 bases fitting TRBD1. The source of this sequence is an adult in good health. CDR3 region: CATSTRTGMNTEAFF. In nucleotides, the CDR3 is TGTGCCACCAGCACGCGGACAGGGATGAACACTGAAGCTTTCTTT. The complete variable domain, with remaining parts taken from reference TRBV15 and TRBJ1-1, reads DAMVIQNPRYQVTQFGKPVTLSCSQTLNHNVMYWYQQKSSQAPKLLFHYYDKDFNNEADTPDNFQSRRPNTSFCFLDIRSPGLGDTAMYLCATSTRTGMNTEAFFGQGTRLTVV.